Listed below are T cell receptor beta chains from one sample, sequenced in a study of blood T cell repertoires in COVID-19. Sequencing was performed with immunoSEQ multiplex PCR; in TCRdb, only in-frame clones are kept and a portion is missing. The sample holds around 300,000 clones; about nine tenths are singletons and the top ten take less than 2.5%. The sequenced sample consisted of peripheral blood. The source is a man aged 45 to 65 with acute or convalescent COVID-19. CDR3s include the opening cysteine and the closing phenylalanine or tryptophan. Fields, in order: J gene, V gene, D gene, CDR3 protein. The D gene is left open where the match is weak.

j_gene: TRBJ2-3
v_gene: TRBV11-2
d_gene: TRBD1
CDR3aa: CASLRGGTHSTDTQYF

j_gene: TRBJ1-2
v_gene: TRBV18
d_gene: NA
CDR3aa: CASSPGREERGYTF

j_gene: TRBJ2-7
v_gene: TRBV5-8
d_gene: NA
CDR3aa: CASRKRGSYEQYF

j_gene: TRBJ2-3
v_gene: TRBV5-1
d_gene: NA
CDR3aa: CASSSESSTDTQYF

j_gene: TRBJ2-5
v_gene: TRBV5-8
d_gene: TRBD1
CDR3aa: CASSPRQGRTETQYF

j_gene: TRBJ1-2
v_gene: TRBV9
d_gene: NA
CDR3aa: CASSVHTGPNYGYTF

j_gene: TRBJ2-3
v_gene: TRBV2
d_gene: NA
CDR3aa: CASSDPHPQEYF

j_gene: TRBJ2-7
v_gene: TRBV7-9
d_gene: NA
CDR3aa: CASSLAETGSSYEQYF

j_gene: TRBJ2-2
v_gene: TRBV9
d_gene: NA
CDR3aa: CASTGEGALNTGELFF

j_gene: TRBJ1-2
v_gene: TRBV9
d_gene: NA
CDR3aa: CASSVEGGGAGYTF

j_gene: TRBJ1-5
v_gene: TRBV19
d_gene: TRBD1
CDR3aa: CASLGQGNQPQHF

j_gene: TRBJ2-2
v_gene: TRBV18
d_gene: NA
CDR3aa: CASSPGHIRNTGELFF

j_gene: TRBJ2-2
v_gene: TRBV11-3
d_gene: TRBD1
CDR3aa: CASSLDPRGHGTGELFF

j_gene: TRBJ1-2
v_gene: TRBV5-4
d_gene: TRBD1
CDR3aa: CASSLETGYGYTF

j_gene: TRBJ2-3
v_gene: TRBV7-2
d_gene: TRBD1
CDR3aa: CASSSTGGAGTQYF

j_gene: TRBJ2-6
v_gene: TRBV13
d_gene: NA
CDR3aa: CASSPNRDSGANVLTF

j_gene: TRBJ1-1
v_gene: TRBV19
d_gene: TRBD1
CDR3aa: CASSSDRGRLGTEAFF

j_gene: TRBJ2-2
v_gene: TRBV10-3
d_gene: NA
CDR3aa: CAIRRSGDANTGELFF

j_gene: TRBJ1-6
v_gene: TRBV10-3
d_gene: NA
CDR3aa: CAISDGGNNSPLHF

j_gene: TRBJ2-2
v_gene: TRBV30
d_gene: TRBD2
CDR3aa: CAWSVERGVLGGELFF

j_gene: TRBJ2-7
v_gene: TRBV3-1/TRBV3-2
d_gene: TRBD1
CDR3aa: CASSPRTGSSYEQYF

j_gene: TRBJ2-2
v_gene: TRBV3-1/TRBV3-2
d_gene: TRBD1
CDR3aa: CASSDRGSNTGELFF

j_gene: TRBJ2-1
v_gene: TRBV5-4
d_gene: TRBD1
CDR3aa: CASSRDRGAYNEQFF

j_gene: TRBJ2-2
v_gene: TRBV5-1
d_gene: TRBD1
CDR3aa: CASSPRDRVYTGELFF

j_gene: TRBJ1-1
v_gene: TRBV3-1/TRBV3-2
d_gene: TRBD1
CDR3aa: CASSRTGGTEAFF

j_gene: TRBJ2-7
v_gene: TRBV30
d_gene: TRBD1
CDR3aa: CAWSVFGTGRLYEQYF

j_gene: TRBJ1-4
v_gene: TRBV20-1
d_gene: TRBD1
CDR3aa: CSASLPGQKNEKLFF

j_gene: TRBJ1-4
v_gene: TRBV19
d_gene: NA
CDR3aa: CASSDYTGGNEKLFF

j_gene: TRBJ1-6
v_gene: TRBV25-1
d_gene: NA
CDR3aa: CASSVGTVYYNSPLHF